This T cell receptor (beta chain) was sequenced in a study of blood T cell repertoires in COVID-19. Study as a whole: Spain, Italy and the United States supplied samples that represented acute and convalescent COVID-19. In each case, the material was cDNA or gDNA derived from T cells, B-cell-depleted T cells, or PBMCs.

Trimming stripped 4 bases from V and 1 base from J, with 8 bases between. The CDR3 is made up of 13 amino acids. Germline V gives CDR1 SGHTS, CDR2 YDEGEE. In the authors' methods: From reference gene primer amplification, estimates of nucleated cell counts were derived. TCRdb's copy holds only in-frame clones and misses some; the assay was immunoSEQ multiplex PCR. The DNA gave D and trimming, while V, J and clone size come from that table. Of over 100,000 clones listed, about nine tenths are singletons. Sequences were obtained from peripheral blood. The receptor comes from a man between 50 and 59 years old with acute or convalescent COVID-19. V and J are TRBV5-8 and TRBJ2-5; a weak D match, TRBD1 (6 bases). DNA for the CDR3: TGTGCCAGCAGCCCGGACAGCCAAGAGACCCAGTACTTC. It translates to CASSPDSQETQYF.